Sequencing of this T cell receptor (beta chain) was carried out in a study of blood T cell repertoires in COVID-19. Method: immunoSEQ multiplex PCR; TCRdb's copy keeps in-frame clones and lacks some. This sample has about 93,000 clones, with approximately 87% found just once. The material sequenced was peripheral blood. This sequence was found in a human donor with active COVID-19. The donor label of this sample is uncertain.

CDR3 coding DNA: TGTGCCAGCAAGGGGGACCGACAGGGGGCCAACACTGAAGCTTTCTTT. Translation: CASKGDRQGANTEAFF. The chain joins TRBV25-1 to TRBJ1-1; 10 bases line up with TRBD1. V lost 7 bases, J lost 2 bases, and 10 bases stayed unmatched. The CDR3 has 16 residues. The germline V gene has CDR1 MGHDK and CDR2 SYGVNS. Full variable domain (missing parts from reference TRBV25-1 and TRBJ1-1): EADIYQTPRYLVIGTGKKITLECSQTMGHDKMYWYQQDPGMELHLIHYSYGVNSTEKGDLSSESTVSRIRTEHFPLTLESARPSHTSQYLCASKGDRQGANTEAFFGQGTRLTVV.